This T cell receptor beta chain was recovered during a study of T cell responses to AZD1222 COVID-19 vaccine. Findings of the study overall: Rises in breadth and depth of Spike-specific TCRs came after two AZD1222 doses.

Note on this clone: The target antigen is unknown.

Trimming stripped 6 bases from V and 3 bases from J, with 17 bases between. The CDR3 runs 15 residues. Looked up from germline, CDR1 is KGHSH and CDR2 is LQKENI. Profiled with immunoSEQ multiplex PCR; TCRdb holds only in-frame clones, not every one. The sample has about 100,000 clones; about 86% are singletons. The gene calls are TRBV18 and TRBJ1-2; D remains unclear. This TCR derives from an adult in good health. The starting material was peripheral blood, obtained on day 0 of AZD1222 vaccination. This CDR3 reads CASSLTTPRDYGYTF. CDR3 nucleotides: TGTGCCAGCTCTCTCACTACACCTAGGGACTATGGCTACACCTTC.